The next 30 T cell receptor beta chains were all read from a single sample in a study of beta chain features in type 1 diabetes. Sequencing targeted expressed TCRB transcripts, as all isolated RNA had been reverse transcribed. Profiling relied on immunoSEQ multiplex PCR, and the TCRdb table lists in-frame clones only, not all of them. The profile shows about 350,000 clones, less than 20% of them singletons. Specimen: naive CD4+ T cells from blood. These receptors were collected from a young woman in good health.

The sample holds a few counts of this clone. Additional DNA sequences in this sample encode the identical CDR3. The chain employs TRBV19 and TRBJ2-1; D gene unclear. The V gene lost 1 base and the J gene lost 6 bases, with 7 bases spanning the gap. The CDR3 has 13 residues. Germline values: CDR1 LNHDA, CDR2 SQIVND (reference sequence). The CDR3 DNA reads TGTGCCAGTAGTATAGGCCTAGTCAATGAGCAGTTCTTC. This gives the protein CASSIGLVNEQFF.

The chain carries TRBV13 and TRBJ1-2, with TRBD1 identical over 10 bases. The V segment lost 1 base and the J segment 3 bases; nucleotides outside the gene matches: 2. The germline V gene has CDR1 PRHDT and CDR2 FYEKMQ (reference sequence). This CDR3 has 15 amino acids. CDR3 residues: CASSLVGTGDYGYTF. CDR3 in DNA: TGTGCCAGCAGCTTAGTAGGGACAGGGGACTATGGCTACACCTTC.

The chain has TRBV25-1 and TRBJ2-5; TRBD2 matches at 9 bases. With 4 bases clipped from V and 5 bases from J, the junction kept 8 bases outside the gene matches. The CDR3 has 15 amino acids. Germline CDR1 reads MGHDK; CDR2 reads SYGVNS. The CDR3 coding sequence is TGTGCCAGCAGTGGGACCGGGACTAGCTGGGAGACCCAGTACTTC. Translating it yields CASSGTGTSWETQYF.

This chain connects TRBV6-4 to TRBJ1-1, with a possible D match to TRBD1 (5 bases). Germline CDR1 reads MRHNA; CDR2 reads SNTAGT. V shed 11 bases and J shed 0 bases, with 13 bases lying between them. CDR3 length: 13 residues. The CDR3 DNA sequence: TGTGCCGCCGCTAGACAGCTGAACACTGAAGCTTTCTTT. It is translated as CAAARQLNTEAFF.

The chain carries TRBV4-1 and TRBJ2-3, with D perhaps matching TRBD1 (5 bases). This CDR3 comprises 15 residues. Trimming left V 3 bases short and J 1 base short, with 11 bases between. Per the germline V gene, CDR1 is MGHRA and CDR2 is YSYEKL. Here the CDR3 reads CASSQLPTGTDTQYF. CDR3 bases: TGCGCCAGCAGCCAGTTACCGACAGGCACAGATACGCAGTATTTT.

V and J are TRBV18 and TRBJ2-3; 11 bases agree with TRBD2. Germline V gene lookup returns CDR1 KGHSH and CDR2 LQKENI. This CDR3 has 16 amino acids. The J segment lost 4 bases and the V segment lost 6 bases, leaving 9 bases of the junction unmatched. For the CDR3, the DNA is TGTGCCAGCTCGCCCACTAGCGGGAGTCCCGCAGATACGCAGTATTTT. Amino acids: CASSPTSGSPADTQYF.

The genes are TRBV14 and TRBJ1-5, with a tentative D call TRBD1 (6 bases). This CDR3 has 14 residues. CDR1 and CDR2 (germline): SGHDN, FVKESK. The germline V and J ends were trimmed by 3 bases and 6 bases, with 12 bases remaining between them. This CDR3 reads CASSHLQGVQPQHF. As DNA, the CDR3 is TGTGCCAGCAGCCATTTACAGGGTGTTCAGCCCCAGCATTTT.

This chain links TRBV5-4 with TRBJ1-2; 12 bases agree with TRBD1. Germline lookup yields CDR1 SGHNT and CDR2 YYREEE (reference sequence). Germline trimming cut 5 bases from V and 8 bases from J; bases unmatched to any gene: 7. CDR3 length: 14 residues. This CDR3 is CASRPGQGAGGYTF. CDR3 sequence (DNA): TGTGCCAGCAGGCCGGGACAGGGGGCAGGAGGCTACACCTTC.

There are a few counts of this clone. The chain combines TRBV5-6 with TRBJ2-1, with 12 positions matching TRBD1. The V and J ends lost 4 bases and 8 bases, in that order; junction bases with no gene match: 7. CDR1 is SGHDT and CDR2 is YYEEEE in the germline V gene. The CDR3 loop spans 15 amino acids. CDR3 nucleotide sequence: TGTGCCAGCAGCGCCGGGACAGGGGGCATCGATGAGCAGTTCTTC. Protein product: CASSAGTGGIDEQFF.

This clone was observed a few times. The chain is built from TRBV18 and TRBJ1-1; D unclear. The CDR3 runs to 15 residues. Trimming took off 0 bases at V and 2 bases at J, with 10 bases between the two ends. Germline V gene lookup returns CDR1 KGHSH and CDR2 LQKENI. The CDR3 here is CASSPPVRDNTEAFF. The CDR3, as DNA: TGTGCCAGCTCACCACCAGTACGGGATAACACTGAAGCTTTCTTT. Drawing the rest from reference TRBV18 and TRBJ1-1, the complete variable domain is NAGVMQNPRHLVRRRGQEARLRCSPMKGHSHVYWYRQLPEEGLKFMVYLQKENIIDESGMPKERFSAEFPKEGPSILRIQQVVRGDSAAYFCASSPPVRDNTEAFFGQGTRLTVV.

This clone was observed a handful of times. V and J are TRBV7-2 and TRBJ2-1, with 9 bases fitting TRBD1. Trimming removed 6 bases from V and 1 base from J; junction bases left unmatched: 1. CDR1 and CDR2 (germline): SGHTA, FQGNSA. The CDR3 extends over 14 amino acids. The chain's CDR3 is CASSGQGSYNEQFF. In DNA, the CDR3 is TGTGCCAGCAGTGGACAGGGGTCCTACAATGAGCAGTTCTTC.

The chain employs TRBV4-1 and TRBJ1-2; D ambiguous. The CDR3 contains 16 residues. Deletions cut 1 base from V and 0 bases from J, with 12 bases between. Germline CDR1 is MGHRA and CDR2 is YSYEKL. The CDR3, as DNA: TGCGCCAGCAGCCAAGGGTACACCTTCTCTAACTATGGCTACACCTTC. It encodes CASSQGYTFSNYGYTF.

This clone was detected a few times. J is TRBJ2-2 and V is TRBV2; a possible D gene is TRBD2 (6 bases). Trimming removed 2 bases at V and 2 bases at J, with 9 bases between. The CDR3 loop spans 15 amino acids. Germline V CDR1 and CDR2: SNHLY, FYNNEI. The CDR3 coding sequence is TGTGCCAGCAGTGAATCGGGGGTTAACACCGGGGAGCTGTTTTTT. Protein: CASSESGVNTGELFF.

The CDR3 here is CASSTRVWQFF. The CDR3, as DNA: TGTGCCAGCAGTACCCGGGTATGGCAGTTCTTC. The chain has TRBV6-6 and TRBJ2-1; no firm D call. Trimming removed 5 bases from V and 12 bases from J, with 11 bases in between. Germline loops: CDR1 MNHNY, CDR2 SVGAGI (reference sequence). The CDR3 loop spans 11 amino acids.

This clone has only a few counts. This chain links TRBV6-6 with TRBJ2-7; 10 nucleotides match TRBD1. CDR1 is MNHNY, CDR2 SVGAGI, per germline (reference sequence). CDR3 size: 15 residues. V shed 0 bases and J 4 bases; nucleotides not matched to a gene: 3. The CDR3 loop reads CASSYSGQGGYEQYF. The DNA for the CDR3 is TGTGCCAGCAGTTACTCAGGACAGGGGGGATACGAGCAGTACTTC.

A few counts support this clone. The rearrangement joins TRBV9 to TRBJ2-2; perhaps TRBD1 as D (6 bases). There are 14 residues in the CDR3. The germline V gene has CDR1 SGDLS and CDR2 YYNGEE. The V and J ends lost 7 bases and 1 base respectively, with 11 bases between them. CDR3 protein: CASGKGVNTGELFF. The CDR3 nucleotides read TGTGCCAGCGGTAAGGGGGTGAACACCGGGGAGCTGTTTTTT.

J is TRBJ2-5 and V is TRBV7-9; no clear D gene. From germline, CDR1 is SEHNR and CDR2 FQNEAQ (reference sequence). V gave up 7 bases and J gave up 4 bases, with 10 bases separating them. The CDR3 sequence is 12 residues long. The CDR3 sequence is CASTSSGETQYF. The CDR3 bases are TGTGCCAGCACCTCTTCGGGAGAGACCCAGTACTTC.

The genes are TRBV5-6 and TRBJ1-2; TRBD1 matches at 11 bases. Germline V gene sequence: CDR1 SGHDT, CDR2 YYEEEE. The CDR3 runs to 15 residues. The ends lost 4 bases at V and 7 bases at J; junction bases unmatched: 9. CDR3 coding DNA: TGTGCCAGCAGCCGATCAGGACAGGGGGCGGGTGGCTACACCTTC. Translation gives CASSRSGQGAGGYTF.

In its sample, this clone was seen a few times. The V call is TRBV7-6, the J call TRBJ2-7; 7 bases fit TRBD2. The ends lost 4 bases at V and 7 bases at J; junction bases unmatched: 13. The CDR3 extends over 15 amino acids. Germline assignment: CDR1 SGHVS and CDR2 FNYEAQ. CDR3 protein: CASSSRGEIPGEQYF. The DNA of the CDR3 is TGTGCCAGCAGCTCCCGGGGGGAGATCCCCGGAGAGCAGTACTTC.

Only a few counts were recorded for this clone. The chain has TRBV5-1 and TRBJ2-1; D may be TRBD1 (6 bases). Trimming cost V 2 bases and J 1 base, with 7 bases left between them. CDR1 and CDR2 from the germline V gene are SGHRS and YFSETQ. The length of the CDR3 is 14 residues. CDR3 sequence (DNA): TGCGCCAGCAGCTTTGGACAGTCCTACAATGAGCAGTTCTTC. Translating it yields CASSFGQSYNEQFF.

The chain couples TRBV7-9 to TRBJ2-3, with no clear D. Deletions cut 4 bases from V and 5 bases from J, with 13 bases between. The CDR3 sequence is 14 residues long. Germline CDR1 and CDR2: SEHNR and FQNEAQ (reference sequence). CDR3: CASSSLLRVDTQYF. In DNA form, the CDR3 reads TGTGCCAGCAGCTCCCTACTACGGGTAGATACGCAGTATTTT.

This clone has only a few counts. The V gene is TRBV6-1, the J gene TRBJ2-1; 10 nucleotides match TRBD2. This CDR3 has 13 amino acids. The V segment lost 6 bases and the J segment 9 bases; nucleotides outside the gene matches: 5. Germline CDR1 reads MNHNS; CDR2 reads SASEGT. Written as DNA, the CDR3 is TGTGCCAGCAGCCCAGGGACTAGCGTTGAGCAGTTCTTC. This sequence encodes CASSPGTSVEQFF.

The V call is TRBV6-5, the J call TRBJ2-7; 7 bases map to TRBD1. The germline CDR1 and CDR2 sequences are MNHEY and SVGAGI. V was pared by 6 bases and J by 4 bases, with 6 bases of the junction left unmatched. The CDR3 is 13 amino acids. This CDR3 reads CASRARDSYEQYF. Written as DNA, the CDR3 is TGTGCCAGCAGGGCCCGGGACAGTTACGAGCAGTACTTC.

In its sample, this clone was seen a few times. V and J are TRBV4-3 and TRBJ1-6; D uncertain. The CDR3 covers 13 residues. The V end lost 1 base, the J end lost 8 bases, and 6 bases lay between the germline ends. CDR1 and CDR2 from the germline V gene are LGHNA and YSLEER. CDR3: CASSQGRDSPLHF. The CDR3 bases are TGCGCCAGCAGCCAAGGGAGGGATTCACCCCTCCACTTT.

This clone showed up just a few times. This chain uses TRBV30 with TRBJ2-2; 7 positions agree with TRBD1. The length of the CDR3 is 18 residues. Germline V gene lookup returns CDR1 GTSNPN and CDR2 SVGIG (reference sequence). V gave up 3 bases and J gave up 1 base; unmatched junction bases: 14. The CDR3 DNA sequence: TGTGCCTGGAGCGATCGGACAGGAAGGGTATTGAACACCGGGGAGCTGTTTTTT. Protein sequence: CAWSDRTGRVLNTGELFF.

In this sample, this clone turned up a few times. CDR3 region: CASSGRAGQPQHF. In DNA form, the CDR3 reads TGTGCCAGTAGCGGACGGGCGGGACAGCCCCAGCATTTT. The V and J genes are TRBV19 and TRBJ1-5, with D unresolved. Germline values: CDR1 LNHDA, CDR2 SQIVND (reference sequence). Trimming removed 6 bases from V and 7 bases from J, with 13 bases in between. The CDR3 has 13 amino acids.

In this sample, this clone turned up a few times. The gene calls are TRBV7-2 and TRBJ1-2; D may be TRBD1 (5 bases). The V and J ends lost 1 base and 2 bases respectively, with 5 bases between them. The CDR3 is 13 residues long. Per the germline V gene, CDR1 is SGHTA and CDR2 is FQGNSA. CDR3 DNA sequence: TGTGCCAGCAGCTTAGGACAGAACTATGGCTACACCTTC. Translated: CASSLGQNYGYTF.

This chain joins TRBV28 and TRBJ2-2; 8 bases line up with TRBD2. This CDR3 region has 15 residues. J gave up 4 bases and V 3 bases, and 4 bases lay outside the gene matches. Germline V gene data show CDR1 as MDHEN and CDR2 as SYDVKM. The chain's CDR3 is CASSLSGSGTGELFF. The CDR3 region has the DNA TGTGCCAGCAGTTTGAGCGGGAGTGGCACCGGGGAGCTGTTTTTT.

This clone was seen a single time. This sequence joins TRBV28 and TRBJ2-7; TRBD2 aligns across 11 bases. Unmatched junction bases numbered 10, after V lost 8 bases and J lost 7 bases. This CDR3 is built from 14 residues. Germline CDR1 reads MDHEN; CDR2 reads SYDVKM. The DNA for the CDR3 is TGTGCCAGCCAAGGACTAGCGGGTGGCTGGGAGCAGTACTTC. Amino acids: CASQGLAGGWEQYF. The full variable domain, completed using reference TRBV28 and TRBJ2-7, is DVKVTQSSRYLVKRTGEKVFLECVQDMDHENMFWYRQDPGLGLRLIYFSYDVKMKEKGDIPEGYSVSREKKERFSLILESASTNQTSMYLCASQGLAGGWEQYFGPGTRLTVT.

This clone was observed a handful of times. This chain joins TRBV7-9 and TRBJ2-1; D remains ambiguous. Germline values: CDR1 SEHNR, CDR2 FQNEAQ (reference sequence). The CDR3 covers 12 residues. V lost 2 bases and J 7 bases, leaving 6 bases between the germline ends. The CDR3: CASSLNSNEQFF. The CDR3 DNA reads as TGTGCCAGCAGCTTAAATTCGAATGAGCAGTTCTTC.